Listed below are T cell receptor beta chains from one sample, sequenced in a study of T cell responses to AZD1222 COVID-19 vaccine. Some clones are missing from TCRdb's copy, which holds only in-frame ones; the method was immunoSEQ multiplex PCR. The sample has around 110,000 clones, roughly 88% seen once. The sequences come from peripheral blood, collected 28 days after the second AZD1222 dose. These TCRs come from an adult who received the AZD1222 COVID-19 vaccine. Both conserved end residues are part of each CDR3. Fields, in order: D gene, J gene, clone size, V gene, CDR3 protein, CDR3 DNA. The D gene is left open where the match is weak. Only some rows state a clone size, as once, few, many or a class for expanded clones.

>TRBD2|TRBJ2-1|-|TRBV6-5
CASSYADAGGEYEQFF
TGTGCCAGCAGTTACGCGGACGCGGGGGGTGAGTATGAGCAGTTCTTC
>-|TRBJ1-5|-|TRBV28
CASSLDENQPQHF
TGTGCCAGCAGTTTGGATGAAAATCAGCCCCAGCATTTT
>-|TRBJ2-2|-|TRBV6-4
CASRPSWAGELFF
TGTGCCAGCAGGCCCTCTTGGGCCGGGGAGCTGTTTTTT
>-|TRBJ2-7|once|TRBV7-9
CASRPTSSYEQYF
TGTGCCAGCAGGCCCACTAGTTCCTACGAGCAGTACTTC
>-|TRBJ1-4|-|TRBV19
CASSGETAGNEKLFF
TGTGCCAGTAGTGGGGAGACGGCGGGAAATGAAAAACTGTTTTTT
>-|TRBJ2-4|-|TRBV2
CASSVHKDALGSGIQYF
TGTGCCAGCAGTGTCCACAAGGACGCGTTGGGTTCCGGCATTCAGTACTTC
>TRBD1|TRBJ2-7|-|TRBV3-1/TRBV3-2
CASSQNRGPEQYF
TGTGCCAGCAGCCAAAACAGGGGGCCTGAGCAGTACTTC
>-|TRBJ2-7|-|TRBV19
CASSVPGILYEQYF
TGTGCCAGTAGTGTCCCAGGGATCCTCTACGAGCAGTACTTC
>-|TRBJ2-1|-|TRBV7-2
CASSSTGRSYNEQFF
TGTGCCAGCAGCTCCACGGGTCGCTCCTACAATGAGCAGTTCTTC
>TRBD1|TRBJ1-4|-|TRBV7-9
CASRKLDDRDGEKLFF
TGTGCCAGCAGAAAGCTCGACGACAGGGACGGTGAAAAACTGTTTTTT
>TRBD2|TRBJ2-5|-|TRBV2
CASRSLTWTSGQETQYF
TGTGCCAGCAGGAGTTTGACCTGGACTAGCGGACAAGAGACCCAGTACTTC
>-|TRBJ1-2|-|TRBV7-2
CASRTGPRTGYTF
TGTGCCAGCAGAACGGGTCCCCGCACAGGCTACACCTTC
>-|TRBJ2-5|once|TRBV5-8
CASTGGDSTQETQYF
TGTGCCAGCACCGGGGGGGACAGTACCCAAGAGACCCAGTACTTC
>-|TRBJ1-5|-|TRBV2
CASTLDRQRPQHF
TGTGCCAGCACCCTCGACCGACAACGGCCCCAGCATTTT
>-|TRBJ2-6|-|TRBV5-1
CASSPHPGGGSGANVLTF
TGCGCCAGCAGCCCGCACCCAGGGGGGGGTTCTGGGGCCAACGTCCTGACTTTC
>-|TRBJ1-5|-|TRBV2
CASSGTADQPQHF
TGTGCCAGCAGTGGGACTGCCGATCAGCCCCAGCATTTT
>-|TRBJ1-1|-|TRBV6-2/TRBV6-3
CASSALYEAFF
TGTGCCAGCAGCGCACTCTATGAAGCTTTCTTT
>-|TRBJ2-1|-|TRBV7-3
CASSFPGATEQFF
TGTGCCAGCAGCTTTCCGGGGGCAACTGAGCAGTTCTTC
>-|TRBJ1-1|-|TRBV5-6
CASSLRFWGEAFF
TGTGCCAGCAGCTTGAGGTTCTGGGGTGAAGCTTTCTTT
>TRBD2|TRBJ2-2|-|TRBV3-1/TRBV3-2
CASTTETSQPRNIGELFF
TGTGCCAGCACCACGGAGACTAGCCAACCCCGTAACATCGGGGAGCTGTTTTTT
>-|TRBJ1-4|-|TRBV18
CASSAGGTDEKLFF
TGTGCCAGCTCAGCGGGCGGCACCGATGAAAAACTGTTTTTT
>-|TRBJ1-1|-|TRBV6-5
CASRTTLRLNTEAFF
TGTGCCAGCAGGACGACACTAAGGTTGAACACTGAAGCTTTCTTT
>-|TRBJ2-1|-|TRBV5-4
CASAPGQSSYNEQFF
TGTGCCAGCGCGCCAGGGCAGAGCTCCTACAATGAGCAGTTCTTC
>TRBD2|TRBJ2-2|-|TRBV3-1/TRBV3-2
CASSQDGSGGPNTGELFF
TGTGCCAGCAGCCAAGATGGAAGCGGGGGACCGAACACCGGGGAGCTGTTTTTT
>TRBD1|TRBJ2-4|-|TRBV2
CASRPRTGDEGNIQYF
TGTGCCAGCAGGCCAAGGACAGGGGATGAGGGGAACATTCAGTACTTC
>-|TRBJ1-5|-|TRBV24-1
CATSDSGWDQPQHF
TGTGCCACCAGTGATTCAGGGTGGGATCAGCCCCAGCATTTT
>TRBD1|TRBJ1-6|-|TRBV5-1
CASSRTGEDSPLHF
TGCGCCAGCAGCCGGACAGGGGAGGATTCACCCCTCCACTTT
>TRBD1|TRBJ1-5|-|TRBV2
CASSDGNTGGYQPQHF
TGTGCCAGCAGTGATGGCAATACAGGGGGCTATCAGCCCCAGCATTTT
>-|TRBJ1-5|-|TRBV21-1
CASSKTKNSNQPQHF
TGTGCCAGCAGCAAAACTAAGAATAGCAATCAGCCCCAGCATTTT
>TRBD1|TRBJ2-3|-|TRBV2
CASSEEGQLNTDTQYF
TGTGCCAGCAGTGAAGAGGGACAGCTAAACACAGATACGCAGTATTTT
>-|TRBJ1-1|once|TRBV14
CASSPTIGGNTEAFF
TGTGCCAGCAGCCCTACTATTGGGGGAAACACTGAAGCTTTCTTT
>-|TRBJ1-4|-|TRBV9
CASSVARGPPVGKLFF
TGTGCCAGCAGCGTAGCTCGGGGCCCCCCGGTAGGAAAACTGTTTTTT
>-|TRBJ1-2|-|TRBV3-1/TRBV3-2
CASSQAGAQPYGYTF
TGTGCCAGCAGCCAAGCCGGGGCCCAACCCTATGGCTACACCTTC
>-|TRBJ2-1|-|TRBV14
CASSLAGSSYNEQFF
TGTGCCAGCAGCCTGGCTGGGAGCTCCTACAATGAGCAGTTCTTC
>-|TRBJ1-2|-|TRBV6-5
CASSYTDSTDYGYTF
TGTGCCAGCAGTTACACGGACAGTACAGACTATGGCTACACCTTC
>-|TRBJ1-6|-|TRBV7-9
CASSLGGSPLHF
TGTGCCAGCAGCTTAGGGGGGTCACCCCTCCACTTT
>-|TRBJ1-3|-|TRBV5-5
CASSLVGPARTRAGNTIYF
TGTGCCAGCAGCTTGGTGGGTCCCGCTCGGACCAGAGCTGGAAACACCATATATTTT
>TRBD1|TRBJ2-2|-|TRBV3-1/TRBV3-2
CASSHRTGNTGELFF
TGTGCCAGCAGCCATAGGACAGGGAACACCGGGGAGCTGTTTTTT
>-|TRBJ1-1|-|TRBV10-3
CAISEMRNTEAFF
TGTGCCATCAGTGAGATGCGGAACACTGAAGCTTTCTTT
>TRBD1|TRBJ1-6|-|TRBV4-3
CASSQNPGQLNSPLHF
TGCGCCAGCAGCCAAAATCCGGGACAGCTTAATTCACCCCTCCACTTT
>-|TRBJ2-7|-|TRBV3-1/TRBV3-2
CASSHPGGGPYEQYF
TGTGCCAGCAGCCACCCTGGGGGGGGGCCCTACGAGCAGTACTTC
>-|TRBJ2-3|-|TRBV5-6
CASGGTGNADTQYF
TGTGCCAGCGGGGGGACGGGGAACGCAGATACGCAGTATTTT
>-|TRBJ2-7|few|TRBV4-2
CASSPEWWAEQYF
TGTGCCAGCAGCCCCGAATGGTGGGCCGAGCAGTACTTC
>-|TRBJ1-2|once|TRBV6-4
CASSRSAREDYTF
TGTGCCAGCAGCCGGAGTGCAAGAGAAGACTACACCTTC
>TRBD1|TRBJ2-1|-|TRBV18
CASSPPGQIYNEQFF
TGTGCCAGCTCACCCCCGGGACAGATATACAATGAGCAGTTCTTC
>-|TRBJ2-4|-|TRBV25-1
CASMGQLAKNIQYF
TGTGCCAGCATGGGACAACTAGCCAAAAACATTCAGTACTTC
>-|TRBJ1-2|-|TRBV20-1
CSARVQRGYTF
TGCAGTGCTAGAGTACAGAGGGGCTACACCTTC
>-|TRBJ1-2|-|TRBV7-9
CASSKTHRGGHYGYTF
TGTGCCAGCAGCAAAACCCATAGGGGGGGTCACTATGGCTACACCTTC
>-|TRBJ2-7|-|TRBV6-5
CASTLWPAGEQYF
TGTGCCAGCACCCTATGGCCGGCGGGCGAGCAGTACTTC
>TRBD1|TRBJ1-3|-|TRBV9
CASSVQTGSGNTIYF
TGTGCCAGCAGCGTACAGACAGGGAGTGGAAACACCATATATTTT
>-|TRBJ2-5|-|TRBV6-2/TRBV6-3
CASSAPGTQETQYF
TGTGCCAGCAGTGCTCCCGGGACGCAAGAGACCCAGTACTTC
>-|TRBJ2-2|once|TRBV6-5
CASSYSNTGELFF
TGTGCCAGCAGTTACTCGAACACCGGGGAGCTGTTTTTT
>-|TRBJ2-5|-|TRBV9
CASSVAGQETQYF
TGTGCCAGCAGCGTAGCCGGACAAGAGACCCAGTACTTC
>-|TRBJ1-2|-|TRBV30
CAWSVLLGWGYTF
TGTGCCTGGAGTGTCCTCCTGGGGTGGGGCTACACCTTC
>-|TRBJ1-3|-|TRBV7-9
CASSLAQPSAGNTIYF
TGTGCCAGCAGCTTAGCCCAGCCAAGTGCTGGAAACACCATATATTTT